Shown below are 22 T cell receptor beta chains from a single sample sequenced in a study of cytomegalovirus exposure and HLA in healthy donors (dated by TCRdb to about 2017). Libraries were prepared through the immunoSEQ multiplex PCR assay. For the multiplex PCR, a mixture combining 60 forward primers for TCR Vbeta segments and 13 reverse primers for TCR Jbeta segments was used. Held by TCRdb, this immuneACCESS table contains in-frame sequences only and omits some clones. Under half of the omission traces to an unresolved V gene where checked; the cause of the rest is unknown. The sample profile shows roughly 150,000 clones; approximately 71% of them were found once. The ten largest clones capture roughly 10% of the sample. Input material: PBMCs. The receptors shown here come from a man aged 18-30 years in good health and CMV-seropositive.

This chain connects TRBV6-1 to TRBJ2-1; 7 bases line up with TRBD2. Germline V gene sequence: CDR1 MNHNS, CDR2 SASEGT. The CDR3 extends over 19 amino acids. The J segment lost 6 bases and the V segment lost 0 bases, leaving 17 bases of the junction unmatched. Here the CDR3 reads CASSEAIRFLSGPRNEQFF. In DNA, the CDR3 is TGTGCCAGCAGTGAAGCGATAAGGTTCCTTAGCGGGCCGCGCAATGAGCAGTTCTTC.

The chain links TRBV27 to TRBJ2-3, with 9 positions matching TRBD1. This CDR3 has 17 amino acids. The ends lost 2 bases at V and 2 bases at J; junction bases unmatched: 8. Germline CDR1 and CDR2: MNHEY and SMNVEV (reference sequence). The CDR3: CASSLKQGARDTDTQYF. The DNA for the CDR3 is TGTGCCAGCAGTTTAAAACAGGGGGCGCGGGACACAGATACGCAGTATTTT.

The J gene is TRBJ2-7, the V gene TRBV5-1; 8 nucleotides align to TRBD1. The CDR3 extends over 14 amino acids. Losses at the gene ends were 4 bases for V and 3 bases for J; bases not matched to a gene: 6. Germline V CDR1 and CDR2: SGHRS, YFSETQ. The DNA for the CDR3 is TGCGCCAGCAGCCCGGACAGGGCATTCTACGAGCAGTACTTC. Amino acids: CASSPDRAFYEQYF. Full variable domain (outside the CDR3, taken from reference TRBV5-1 and TRBJ2-7): KAGVTQTPRYLIKTRGQQVTLSCSPISGHRSVSWYQQTPGQGLQFLFEYFSETQRNKGNFPGRFSGRQFSNSRSEMNVSTLELGDSALYLCASSPDRAFYEQYFGPGTRLTVT.

The rearrangement links TRBV6-5 to TRBJ2-7; the match to TRBD2 covers 7 bases. CDR1 is MNHEY and CDR2 is SVGAGI in the germline V gene. CDR3 length: 15 residues. Trimming removed 0 bases from V and 2 bases from J; junction bases left unmatched: 4. The CDR3 here is CASSYSASGPYEQYF. Here the CDR3 DNA reads TGTGCCAGCAGTTACTCGGCTAGCGGACCCTACGAGCAGTACTTC.

This rearrangement joins TRBV2 to TRBJ1-5; no clear D. V was shortened by 6 bases and J by 0 bases, with 6 bases between the two germline ends. Germline V gene data show CDR1 as SNHLY and CDR2 as FYNNEI. There are 13 residues in the CDR3. In DNA form, the CDR3 reads TGTGCCAGCAGAAGCGATAGCAATCAGCCCCAGCATTTT. It encodes CASRSDSNQPQHF. Filled out from reference TRBV2 and TRBJ1-5, the complete variable domain reads EPEVTQTPSHQVTQMGQEVILRCVPISNHLYFYWYRQILGQKVEFLVSFYNNEISEKSEIFDDQFSVERPDGSNFTLKIRSTKLEDSAMYFCASRSDSNQPQHFGDGTRLSIL.

This chain uses TRBV27 with TRBJ2-3; tentatively, D is TRBD1 (6 bases). CDR3 length: 13 residues. The ends were cut back, 8 bases at V and 4 bases at J, with 13 bases in the middle. The V gene's germline CDR1 is MNHEY and CDR2 SMNVEV (reference sequence). The CDR3 here is CASGRGRADTQYF. The CDR3 DNA sequence: TGTGCCAGCGGCAGGGGACGGGCAGATACGCAGTATTTT.

The V call is TRBV4-2, the J call TRBJ2-5; D is ambiguous. The ends were cut back, 2 bases at V and 5 bases at J, with 18 bases in the middle. Germline V CDR1 and CDR2: LGHNA, YNFKEQ. The CDR3 loop spans 16 amino acids. The CDR3 DNA sequence: TGTGCCAGCAGCCAAAGTCTAACCACCCCAATTGAGACCCAGTACTTC. It specifies CASSQSLTTPIETQYF.

The chain recombines TRBV10-1 with TRBJ2-2; D remains unclear. Trimming removed 4 bases from V and 10 bases from J, with 16 bases in between. Germline V gene sequence: CDR1 WNHNN, CDR2 SYGVQD (reference sequence). The CDR3 sequence is 14 residues long. CDR3 bases: TGCGCCAGCAGTGTTCACAGTTCTTTTGAGGAGCTGTTTTTT. It is translated as CASSVHSSFEELFF.

V is TRBV28 and J is TRBJ2-3; 9 nucleotides align to TRBD1. The CDR3 has 14 amino acids. The V and J ends lost 6 bases and 4 bases, in that order; junction bases with no gene match: 5. The germline gives CDR1 MDHEN, CDR2 SYDVKM. This CDR3 is CASRRTGASDTQYF. In nucleotides, the CDR3 is TGTGCCAGCAGGAGGACAGGGGCCTCAGATACGCAGTATTTT.

This chain links TRBV5-6 with TRBJ2-2, with D uncertain. The V end was cut by 2 bases, the J end by 5 bases, with 4 bases between. The CDR3 totals 12 residues. Germline CDR1 is SGHDT and CDR2 is YYEEEE. CDR3 bases: TGTGCCAGCAGCTTCGGTACCGGGGAGCTGTTTTTT. Translated: CASSFGTGELFF.

In its sample, this clone was seen once. The chain has TRBV9 and TRBJ2-3, with 7 bases that match TRBD1. Germline CDR1 is SGDLS and CDR2 is YYNGEE. The CDR3 has 18 residues. Unmatched junction bases numbered 14, after V lost 3 bases and J lost 1 base. The CDR3 loop reads CASSEGAGQVGGTDTQYF. As DNA, the CDR3 is TGTGCCAGCAGCGAGGGGGCGGGCCAAGTTGGGGGCACAGATACGCAGTATTTT. Based on the CDR3 plus reference TRBV9 and TRBJ2-3, the full variable domain is DSGVTQTPKHLITATGQRVTLRCSPRSGDLSVYWYQQSLDQGLQFLIQYYNGEERAKGNILERFSAQQFPDLHSELNLSSLELGDSALYFCASSEGAGQVGGTDTQYFGPGTRLTVL.

On this clone: The junction shows a germline mismatch at one end, possibly a read error. The rearrangement joins TRBV9 to TRBJ1-1; 8 nucleotides align to TRBD1. Germline values: CDR1 SGDLS, CDR2 YYNGEE. The CDR3 has 14 residues. CDR3 loop: CASTVGTGNTEAFF. CDR3 nucleotide sequence: TGTGCCAGCACCGTAGGGACAGGGAACACTGAAGCTTTCTTT.

This chain joins TRBV7-9 and TRBJ2-7, with a possible D match to TRBD1 (5 bases). Germline lookup yields CDR1 SEHNR and CDR2 FQNEAQ (reference sequence). The CDR3 sequence is 15 residues long. V was shortened by 6 bases and J by 0 bases, with 15 bases between the two germline ends. The CDR3 loop reads CASSTEQASSYEQYF. The CDR3 nucleotides are TGTGCCAGCAGTACTGAACAGGCGTCCTCCTACGAGCAGTACTTC.

The CDR3 nucleotides read TGTGCCAGCAGTTTCCCTATGACAGGGGGCTCCTACGAGCAGTACTTC. It encodes CASSFPMTGGSYEQYF. The rearrangement links TRBV28 to TRBJ2-7; TRBD1 aligns across 9 bases. This CDR3 spans 16 amino acids. CDR1 is MDHEN, CDR2 SYDVKM, per germline. V shed 3 bases, J shed 0 bases, and the junction held 6 bases outside the gene matches.

The chain recombines TRBV29-1 with TRBJ2-5; perhaps TRBD2 as D (5 bases). Germline lookup yields CDR1 SQVTM and CDR2 ANQGSEA. This CDR3 contains 15 residues. The V end lost 4 bases, the J end lost 6 bases, and 21 bases lay between the germline ends. CDR3 loop: CSVAQRLSRGKTQYF. DNA of the CDR3: TGCAGCGTTGCACAACGCCTCTCCCGGGGAAAGACCCAGTACTTC.

This sequence joins TRBV30 and TRBJ2-5, with a possible D match to TRBD2 (5 bases). The germline CDR1 and CDR2 sequences are GTSNPN and SVGIG (reference sequence). V gave up 1 base and J gave up 5 bases, with 20 bases separating them. The CDR3 extends over 16 amino acids. The CDR3 here is CAWSAEGAIKSETQYF. In DNA form, the CDR3 reads TGTGCCTGGAGTGCAGAGGGTGCCATCAAGAGTGAGACCCAGTACTTC.

The chain couples TRBV7-6 to TRBJ2-1; 9 bases match TRBD1. Trimming took 2 bases from V and 9 from J; bases not matched to a gene: 23. The CDR3 is 20 amino acids. Germline CDR1 reads SGHVS; CDR2 reads FNYEAQ. This CDR3 is CASSLRGTPQGAGPNREQFF. CDR3 in DNA: TGTGCCAGCAGCTTAAGGGGAACACCACAGGGGGCTGGACCTAATCGTGAGCAGTTCTTC.

The chain couples TRBV6-5 to TRBJ2-1; 7 bases align to TRBD2. After removal of 0 bases from V and 3 bases from J, the junction contained 2 bases not matched to a gene. The CDR3 sequence is 15 residues long. CDR1 MNHEY and CDR2 SVGAGI come from the germline V gene. Here the CDR3 reads CASSYSAGVYNEQFF. The CDR3 coding sequence is TGTGCCAGCAGTTACTCGGCGGGAGTCTACAATGAGCAGTTCTTC.

The genes are TRBV19 and TRBJ2-1; 10 positions match TRBD2. Germline trimming cut 2 bases from V and 4 bases from J; bases unmatched to any gene: 8. The CDR3 extends over 17 amino acids. Germline V gives CDR1 LNHDA, CDR2 SQIVND (reference sequence). The CDR3 sequence: CASSIIWELAGYNEQFF. DNA of the CDR3: TGTGCCAGTAGTATAATTTGGGAACTAGCGGGGTACAATGAGCAGTTCTTC.

The rearrangement uses TRBV28 and TRBJ1-1, with a weak D call TRBD1 (5 bases). This CDR3 spans 12 amino acids. Germline V gene lookup returns CDR1 MDHEN and CDR2 SYDVKM. The germline V and J ends were trimmed by 5 bases and 6 bases, with 10 bases remaining between them. The DNA for the CDR3 is TGTGCCAGCAGTCGGGAGGGGCCTGAAGCTTTCTTT. It translates to CASSREGPEAFF.

CDR3 amino acids: CASSPRQGASTEAFF. In DNA, the CDR3 is TGTGCCAGCAGTCCGAGACAGGGGGCGAGCACTGAAGCTTTCTTT. The chain combines TRBV6-4 with TRBJ1-1, with 10 nucleotides matching TRBD1. The CDR3 has 15 amino acids. Trimming at V came to 5 bases and at J to 4 bases, leaving 7 bases not matched to a gene. Germline V CDR1 and CDR2: MRHNA, SNTAGT.

The V call is TRBV5-6, the J call TRBJ2-1; 13 nucleotides match TRBD2. V lost 4 bases, J lost 7 bases, and 8 bases stayed unmatched. The CDR3 runs 16 residues. CDR1 is SGHDT and CDR2 is YYEEEE in the germline V gene. DNA of the CDR3: TGTGCCAGCAGCCGTCGGACTAGCGGGAGCTTAAATGAGCAGTTCTTC. Translated, it gives CASSRRTSGSLNEQFF.